The text below deals with one T cell receptor (beta chain). Its antigen is unknown. This specimen comes from a study of vaccination effects on CD4 cells after COVID-19. The method was immunoSEQ multiplex PCR; TCRdb's version includes in-frame clones alone and lacks a portion of them. Of just under 65,000 clones listed, approximately 75% are singletons. After expansion with viral peptide pools in the ViraFEST assay, antigen-specific CD4+ T cells were sequenced. On roughly day 10 of culture, CD4+ T cells were separated out. Prior SARS-CoV-2 infection was absent in the vaccine recipients, as shown by negative nucleocapsid antibodies. Cultures used roughly 1.8 million PBMC per well, approximately 10 IU/ml IL-2 and approximately 10 ug/ml peptides. The authors exchanged half the medium for IL-2 medium on days 3 and 7. General observations from the study: Few convalescent patients were studied, and early post-infection samples were lacking. Marked contraction was observed in infection-induced and vaccine-induced clones late after vaccination.

This sequence was found in a human donor who received a COVID-19 vaccine. The material sequenced was CD4+ T cells from PBMCs cultured with HCoV-OC43 spike peptides, taken before COVID-19 vaccination. Subset given: HCoV-OC43 spike overlapping peptide pool stimulation.

CDR3: CASSEVGTEDGYTF. The CDR3 DNA is TGTGCCAGCAGTGAGGTCGGGACAGAGGATGGCTACACCTTC. The genes are TRBV6-1 and TRBJ1-2; 7 bases are a match to TRBD1. The CDR3 has 14 residues. V gave up 3 bases and J gave up 6 bases; unmatched junction bases: 7. Per germline, CDR1 MNHNS and CDR2 SASEGT.